Listed below are T cell receptor beta chains from one sample, sequenced in a study of T cells expressing NK-cell markers. TCRdb re-called the 5' RACE reads and gives one entry per CDR3 protein, without DNA. The sample data list some 600,000 distinct CDR3 sequences. Sample: blood T cells: a sorted CD56 or NKG2C T cell subset, CD4+ or CD8+ T cells, or bulk PBMC T cells (not recorded which). These receptors were taken from a man in his late teens or twenties in good health. Both conserved end residues are part of each CDR3. Fields, in order: V gene, J gene, CDR3 protein.

TRBV5-8	TRBJ2-1	CASSLLSLYSYNEQFF
TRBV7-9	TRBJ2-3	CASSTTSRITDTQYF
TRBV6-5	TRBJ2-4	CASSYGQQGNIQYF
TRBV6-1	TRBJ1-3	CASSLDTRSGNTIYF
TRBV11-3	TRBJ2-2	CASSKGPHTNTGELFF
TRBV11-2	TRBJ2-1	CASSPRPVGSSYNEQFF
TRBV30	TRBJ2-7	CAWSPFGTSEQYF
TRBV5-8	TRBJ1-1	CASSLFGQMNTEAFF
TRBV5-1	TRBJ1-1	CASSGGTGVSRAEAFF
TRBV12-3/TRBV12-4	TRBJ2-1	CASILRTSGNNEQFF